This T cell receptor beta chain originates from a study of OX40 agonist ivuxolimab in advanced cancers. Study-wide background: Partial responses occurred in Three dose-escalation patients, one with hepatocellular carcinoma and two with cutaneous melanoma.

The table came from immunoSEQ multiplex PCR; TCRdb's copy has only in-frame clones and leaves some out. The sample consists of around 100,000 clones, 90% of them appearing once. The CDR3 runs to 12 residues. Germline-derived CDR1 and CDR2 are SEHNR and FQNEAQ (reference sequence). The ends were cut back, 3 bases at V and 4 bases at J, with 5 bases in the middle. The genes are TRBV7-9 and TRBJ2-3; D not certain. Sequenced material: CD4+ or CD8+ T cells sorted from blood, taken in a trial of the OX40 agonist ivuxolimab. This receptor was taken from an adult with an advanced solid tumor such as melanoma, head and neck, liver or kidney cancer. This CDR3 reads CASSFIADTQYF. The DNA of the CDR3 is TGTGCCAGCAGCTTCATTGCAGATACGCAGTATTTT.